This entry describes one T cell receptor beta chain. The sample holds many counts of this clonotype. What this receptor recognizes is not known. No quality values exist for individual bases; no much larger clone is one base distant. The CDR3 goes from the cysteine to the phenylalanine over 14 residues. Of the read, only the CDR3 DNA is kept; its 42 bases are in frame from base 1. CDR1 is given as SGHRS and CDR2 as YFSETQ, both from the germline V gene. V ends up 4 bases short and J 1 base short, with an unmatched junction base count of 3. Instrument used: Illumina HiSeq 2500. Quantitative 5'-RACE with molecular barcodes was the method used to prepare the TCR beta libraries. Concerning the study's data processing: A new computational method, built on a probabilistic model of VDJ rearrangement, was used to identify disease-linked TCR variants. In-frame beta chains were kept once TCRdb had trimmed the public reads at Q25 with fastp and called clones with MiXCR. Each record represents a unique CDR3 protein, reported with the most common genes and DNA among its rows. None of the V and J calls come from the authors' own analysis; TCRdb made them. The sample profile shows 100,000 to 150,000 distinct CDR3 sequences; 7% of them were found once. The ten top clones hold approximately 12% of the sample.

This entry is derived from a study of CD8 T cells in ankylosing spondylitis (dated by TCRdb to about 2017). The study in broad terms: The study profiled T cell receptor beta repertoires in healthy donors and ankylosing spondylitis patients to find disease-linked TCR variants. The whole study cohort included 90 to 120 healthy donors and some 27 ankylosing spondylitis patients. Peripheral blood was sampled, and synovial fluid was additionally collected from ankylosing spondylitis patients.

What the work shows at the level of the full study, not this receptor alone: A TCR beta motif of about eight highly homologous amino acid variants appeared characteristic of blood from ankylosing spondylitis patients. The disease-linked clones were reported to be significantly enriched in matched synovial fluid samples from ankylosing spondylitis patients. A CD8+ phenotype was shown by the disease-linked clones, which were found at relatively low frequencies in peripheral blood. Some of the motif variants had been reported before in the synovial fluid and blood of reactive arthritis patients, a finding that suggests common disease-initiation mechanisms.

Input material: blood, either unsorted or a sorted T cell fraction (not recorded which). This clonotype originated in a male donor with ankylosing spondylitis or in good health (not recorded which). The rearranged chain carries TRBV5-1 and TRBJ2-7, with 9 junctional bases fitting TRBD1. At the DNA level, the sequence is TGCGCCAGCAGCGCGGGACAGGGATCCTACGAGCAGTACTTC. This encodes CASSAGQGSYEQYF.